One sample yielded the 20 T cell receptor beta chains listed below, sequenced in a study of shared clonotypes between healthy human individuals. Clones were read by immunoSEQ multiplex PCR, and TCRdb kept only the in-frame ones, dropping some. Of hundreds of thousands of clones in the sample, 95% to 97% were seen once. The sample comprised naive CD4+ T cells sorted from blood. Subset indicated: CD45RA+ positively selected. Receptor source: a woman under 40 in good health.

The chain recombines TRBV28 with TRBJ1-4; 7 nucleotides align to TRBD1. After removal of 5 bases from V and 4 bases from J, the junction contained 4 bases not matched to a gene. The CDR3 sequence is 14 residues long. Germline V lookup: CDR1 MDHEN, CDR2 SYDVKM. CDR3 sequence: CASSAGTVNEKLFF. The CDR3, as DNA: TGTGCCAGCAGTGCCGGGACAGTTAATGAAAAACTGTTTTTT.

V gene TRBV6-6 combines with J gene TRBJ2-2, with D maybe TRBD1 (6 bases). The CDR3 is made up of 15 amino acids. Trimming took off 0 bases at V and 5 bases at J, with 10 bases between the two ends. CDR1 is MNHNY, CDR2 SVGAGI, per germline (reference sequence). CDR3 in DNA: TGTGCCAGCAGTTACTCAGGGGGAGAGACCGGGGAGCTGTTTTTT. Translated, it gives CASSYSGGETGELFF.

The V and J genes are TRBV6-5 and TRBJ1-4; the D gene is possibly TRBD1 (6 bases). CDR1 MNHEY and CDR2 SVGAGI come from the germline V gene. The ends were cut back, 6 bases at V and 8 bases at J, with 13 bases in the middle. The CDR3 contains 13 residues. CDR3 sequence: CASRLGGLEKLFF. DNA of the CDR3: TGTGCCAGCAGGTTAGGGGGACTGGAAAAACTGTTTTTT.

The chain has TRBV18 and TRBJ1-1; the match to TRBD1 covers 7 bases. The CDR3 totals 15 residues. Per germline, CDR1 KGHSH and CDR2 LQKENI. V trimming: 4 bases; J trimming: 6 bases; junction bases outside the gene matches: 11. The CDR3 here is CASSLTGAGSAEAFF. The DNA for the CDR3 is TGTGCCAGCTCACTCACAGGGGCCGGCAGCGCTGAAGCTTTCTTT.

J is TRBJ2-3 and V is TRBV29-1; the D call may be TRBD1 or TRBD2 (8 bases each). Looked up from germline, CDR1 is SQVTM and CDR2 is ANQGSEA. The CDR3 runs 17 residues. Trimming left V 4 bases short and J 0 bases short, with 20 bases between. The CDR3 DNA follows: TGCAGCGTTGGGGACAGGCGACTAGCGCCAAGCACAGATACGCAGTATTTT. Protein product: CSVGDRRLAPSTDTQYF.

This chain's CDR3 is CASAQTSGNTIYF. The CDR3 DNA sequence: TGTGCCAGCGCCCAGACCTCTGGAAACACCATATATTTT. The genes are TRBV6-5 and TRBJ1-3; no clear D. The CDR3 has 13 amino acids. CDR1 and CDR2 from the germline V gene are MNHEY and SVGAGI. The V end was cut by 8 bases, the J end by 0 bases, with 8 bases between.

Concerning this clone: The sample holds other DNA sequences that translate to the same CDR3. This chain connects TRBV11-2 to TRBJ2-2; D not resolved. V was shortened by 5 bases and J by 6 bases, with 7 bases between the two germline ends. Germline V gene lookup returns CDR1 SGHAT and CDR2 FQNNGV. The CDR3 sequence is 12 residues long. The CDR3 DNA follows: TGTGCCAGCAGCCCTCGCCCCGGGGAGCTGTTTTTT. Its protein is CASSPRPGELFF. Looking up the rest from reference TRBV11-2 and TRBJ2-2 gives the full variable domain: EAGVAQSPRYKIIEKRQSVAFWCNPISGHATLYWYQQILGQGPKLLIQFQNNGVVDDSQLPKDRFSAERLKGVDSTLKIQPAKLEDSAVYLCASSPRPGELFFGEGSRLTVL.

The CDR3 loop is CASSQSERVEETQYF. The DNA for the CDR3 is TGTGCCAGCAGCCAGTCGGAGCGGGTGGAAGAGACCCAGTACTTC. This chain joins TRBV5-8 and TRBJ2-5; a possible D gene is TRBD2 (6 bases). Trimming shortened V by 4 bases and J by 3 bases, and 16 bases separated the two germline ends. Germline CDR1 SGHTS, CDR2 YDEGEE. There are 15 residues in the CDR3.

This sequence joins TRBV25-1 and TRBJ1-6; no reliable D call. The CDR3 totals 12 residues. From germline, CDR1 is MGHDK and CDR2 SYGVNS. The ends were cut back, 6 bases at V and 9 bases at J, with 9 bases in the middle. CDR3 DNA sequence: TGTGCCAGCAGCCAAGTGGGTTCACCCCTCCACTTT. Its translation: CASSQVGSPLHF.

The chain has TRBV25-1 and TRBJ2-5, with TRBD1 identical over 8 bases. Germline trimming cut 0 bases from V and 4 bases from J; bases unmatched to any gene: 4. This CDR3 spans 15 amino acids. Looked up from germline, CDR1 is MGHDK and CDR2 is SYGVNS. CDR3 loop: CASSEYRTGLETQYF. CDR3 DNA: TGTGCCAGCAGTGAATATAGGACAGGGCTAGAGACCCAGTACTTC.

The chain employs TRBV7-2 and TRBJ2-7; D not resolved. The CDR3 runs 16 residues. Germline V gene sequence: CDR1 SGHTA, CDR2 FQGNSA. Trimming took off 1 base at V and 0 bases at J, with 13 bases between the two ends. In DNA form, the CDR3 reads TGTGCCAGCAGCTTAGTCAAAATAGTGGGCTCCTACGAGCAGTACTTC. Protein: CASSLVKIVGSYEQYF.

This sequence joins TRBV6-5 and TRBJ2-1, with 13 nucleotides matching TRBD2. J was trimmed by 5 bases and V by 5 bases; bases with no gene match: 0. Germline V CDR1 and CDR2: MNHEY, SVGAGI. The CDR3 loop spans 14 amino acids. The CDR3 bases are TGTGCCAGCAGTGGGACTAGCGGGAACAATGAGCAGTTCTTC. Residues: CASSGTSGNNEQFF.

This chain links TRBV18 with TRBJ2-1, with 8 bases matching TRBD2. V gave up 3 bases and J gave up 0 bases; unmatched junction bases: 7. The germline gives CDR1 KGHSH, CDR2 LQKENI. The CDR3 is 17 amino acids. CDR3 protein: CASSPILAESSYNEQFF. The CDR3, as DNA: TGTGCCAGCTCACCCATACTAGCGGAGAGCTCCTACAATGAGCAGTTCTTC.

In the case of this clone: The same CDR3 arises from other DNA sequences in this sample as well. This sequence joins TRBV7-9 and TRBJ1-3, with a weak D call TRBD1 (5 bases). V was clipped by 1 base and J by 0 bases, with 7 bases between them. CDR3 length: 15 residues. Germline values: CDR1 SEHNR, CDR2 FQNEAQ (reference sequence). For the CDR3, the DNA is TGTGCCAGCAGCTTAGGGGGGGACTCTGGAAACACCATATATTTT. Translated, it gives CASSLGGDSGNTIYF.

The chain carries TRBV5-1 and TRBJ2-1; 9 bases align to TRBD2. The CDR3 contains 15 residues. Germline trimming cut 0 bases from V and 10 bases from J; bases unmatched to any gene: 8. The germline gives CDR1 SGHRS, CDR2 YFSETQ. CDR3 bases: TGCGCCAGCAGCTTGGTCGCTAGCGGGGCTCGGGAGCAGTTCTTC. As protein: CASSLVASGAREQFF.

The CDR3 loop reads CASSHTSGSNNEQFF. Written as DNA, the CDR3 is TGCGCCAGCAGCCATACTAGCGGGAGTAACAATGAGCAGTTCTTC. The chain recombines TRBV5-1 with TRBJ2-1; 11 bases align to TRBD2. Germline V lookup: CDR1 SGHRS, CDR2 YFSETQ. V shed 4 bases, J shed 5 bases, and the junction held 5 bases outside the gene matches. The CDR3 is made up of 15 amino acids.

In its sample, this clone was seen once. The chain's CDR3 is CASSDGQVETQYF. CDR3 coding DNA: TGCGCCAGCAGCGACGGACAAGTGGAGACCCAGTACTTC. The gene calls are TRBV10-2 and TRBJ2-5; D is possibly TRBD1 (5 bases). The CDR3 is 13 residues long. Per germline, CDR1 WSHSY and CDR2 SAAADI. The germline V and J ends were trimmed by 6 bases and 5 bases, with 13 bases remaining between them.

This CDR3 is CASSSGTSGSREQYF. Written as DNA, the CDR3 is TGTGCCAGTAGTTCCGGGACTAGCGGGAGTCGGGAGCAGTACTTC. The chain carries TRBV19 and TRBJ2-7, with TRBD2 matching over 14 bases. CDR1 LNHDA and CDR2 SQIVND come from the germline V gene (reference sequence). The CDR3 loop spans 15 amino acids. V was pared by 5 bases and J by 7 bases, with 7 bases of the junction left unmatched.

This chain connects TRBV18 to TRBJ2-7, with D possibly TRBD2 on 6 matching bases. Germline CDR1 and CDR2: KGHSH and LQKENI. V lost 2 bases and J lost 0, with 14 bases in between. The CDR3 covers 16 residues. CDR3 DNA sequence: TGTGCCAGCTCACCAGCCGGGACTTATTTCTCCTACGAGCAGTACTTC. Translation: CASSPAGTYFSYEQYF.

The chain recombines TRBV6-1 with TRBJ1-5, with a weak D call TRBD1 (5 bases). The CDR3 spans 17 residues. The germline V gene encodes CDR1 MNHNS and CDR2 SASEGT. Trimming cost V 3 bases and J 7 bases, with 22 bases left between them. DNA for the CDR3: TGTGCCAGCAGTGAGAGGTTGTTAACAGGTTCGGAACAGCCCCAGCATTTT. It codes for CASSERLLTGSEQPQHF.